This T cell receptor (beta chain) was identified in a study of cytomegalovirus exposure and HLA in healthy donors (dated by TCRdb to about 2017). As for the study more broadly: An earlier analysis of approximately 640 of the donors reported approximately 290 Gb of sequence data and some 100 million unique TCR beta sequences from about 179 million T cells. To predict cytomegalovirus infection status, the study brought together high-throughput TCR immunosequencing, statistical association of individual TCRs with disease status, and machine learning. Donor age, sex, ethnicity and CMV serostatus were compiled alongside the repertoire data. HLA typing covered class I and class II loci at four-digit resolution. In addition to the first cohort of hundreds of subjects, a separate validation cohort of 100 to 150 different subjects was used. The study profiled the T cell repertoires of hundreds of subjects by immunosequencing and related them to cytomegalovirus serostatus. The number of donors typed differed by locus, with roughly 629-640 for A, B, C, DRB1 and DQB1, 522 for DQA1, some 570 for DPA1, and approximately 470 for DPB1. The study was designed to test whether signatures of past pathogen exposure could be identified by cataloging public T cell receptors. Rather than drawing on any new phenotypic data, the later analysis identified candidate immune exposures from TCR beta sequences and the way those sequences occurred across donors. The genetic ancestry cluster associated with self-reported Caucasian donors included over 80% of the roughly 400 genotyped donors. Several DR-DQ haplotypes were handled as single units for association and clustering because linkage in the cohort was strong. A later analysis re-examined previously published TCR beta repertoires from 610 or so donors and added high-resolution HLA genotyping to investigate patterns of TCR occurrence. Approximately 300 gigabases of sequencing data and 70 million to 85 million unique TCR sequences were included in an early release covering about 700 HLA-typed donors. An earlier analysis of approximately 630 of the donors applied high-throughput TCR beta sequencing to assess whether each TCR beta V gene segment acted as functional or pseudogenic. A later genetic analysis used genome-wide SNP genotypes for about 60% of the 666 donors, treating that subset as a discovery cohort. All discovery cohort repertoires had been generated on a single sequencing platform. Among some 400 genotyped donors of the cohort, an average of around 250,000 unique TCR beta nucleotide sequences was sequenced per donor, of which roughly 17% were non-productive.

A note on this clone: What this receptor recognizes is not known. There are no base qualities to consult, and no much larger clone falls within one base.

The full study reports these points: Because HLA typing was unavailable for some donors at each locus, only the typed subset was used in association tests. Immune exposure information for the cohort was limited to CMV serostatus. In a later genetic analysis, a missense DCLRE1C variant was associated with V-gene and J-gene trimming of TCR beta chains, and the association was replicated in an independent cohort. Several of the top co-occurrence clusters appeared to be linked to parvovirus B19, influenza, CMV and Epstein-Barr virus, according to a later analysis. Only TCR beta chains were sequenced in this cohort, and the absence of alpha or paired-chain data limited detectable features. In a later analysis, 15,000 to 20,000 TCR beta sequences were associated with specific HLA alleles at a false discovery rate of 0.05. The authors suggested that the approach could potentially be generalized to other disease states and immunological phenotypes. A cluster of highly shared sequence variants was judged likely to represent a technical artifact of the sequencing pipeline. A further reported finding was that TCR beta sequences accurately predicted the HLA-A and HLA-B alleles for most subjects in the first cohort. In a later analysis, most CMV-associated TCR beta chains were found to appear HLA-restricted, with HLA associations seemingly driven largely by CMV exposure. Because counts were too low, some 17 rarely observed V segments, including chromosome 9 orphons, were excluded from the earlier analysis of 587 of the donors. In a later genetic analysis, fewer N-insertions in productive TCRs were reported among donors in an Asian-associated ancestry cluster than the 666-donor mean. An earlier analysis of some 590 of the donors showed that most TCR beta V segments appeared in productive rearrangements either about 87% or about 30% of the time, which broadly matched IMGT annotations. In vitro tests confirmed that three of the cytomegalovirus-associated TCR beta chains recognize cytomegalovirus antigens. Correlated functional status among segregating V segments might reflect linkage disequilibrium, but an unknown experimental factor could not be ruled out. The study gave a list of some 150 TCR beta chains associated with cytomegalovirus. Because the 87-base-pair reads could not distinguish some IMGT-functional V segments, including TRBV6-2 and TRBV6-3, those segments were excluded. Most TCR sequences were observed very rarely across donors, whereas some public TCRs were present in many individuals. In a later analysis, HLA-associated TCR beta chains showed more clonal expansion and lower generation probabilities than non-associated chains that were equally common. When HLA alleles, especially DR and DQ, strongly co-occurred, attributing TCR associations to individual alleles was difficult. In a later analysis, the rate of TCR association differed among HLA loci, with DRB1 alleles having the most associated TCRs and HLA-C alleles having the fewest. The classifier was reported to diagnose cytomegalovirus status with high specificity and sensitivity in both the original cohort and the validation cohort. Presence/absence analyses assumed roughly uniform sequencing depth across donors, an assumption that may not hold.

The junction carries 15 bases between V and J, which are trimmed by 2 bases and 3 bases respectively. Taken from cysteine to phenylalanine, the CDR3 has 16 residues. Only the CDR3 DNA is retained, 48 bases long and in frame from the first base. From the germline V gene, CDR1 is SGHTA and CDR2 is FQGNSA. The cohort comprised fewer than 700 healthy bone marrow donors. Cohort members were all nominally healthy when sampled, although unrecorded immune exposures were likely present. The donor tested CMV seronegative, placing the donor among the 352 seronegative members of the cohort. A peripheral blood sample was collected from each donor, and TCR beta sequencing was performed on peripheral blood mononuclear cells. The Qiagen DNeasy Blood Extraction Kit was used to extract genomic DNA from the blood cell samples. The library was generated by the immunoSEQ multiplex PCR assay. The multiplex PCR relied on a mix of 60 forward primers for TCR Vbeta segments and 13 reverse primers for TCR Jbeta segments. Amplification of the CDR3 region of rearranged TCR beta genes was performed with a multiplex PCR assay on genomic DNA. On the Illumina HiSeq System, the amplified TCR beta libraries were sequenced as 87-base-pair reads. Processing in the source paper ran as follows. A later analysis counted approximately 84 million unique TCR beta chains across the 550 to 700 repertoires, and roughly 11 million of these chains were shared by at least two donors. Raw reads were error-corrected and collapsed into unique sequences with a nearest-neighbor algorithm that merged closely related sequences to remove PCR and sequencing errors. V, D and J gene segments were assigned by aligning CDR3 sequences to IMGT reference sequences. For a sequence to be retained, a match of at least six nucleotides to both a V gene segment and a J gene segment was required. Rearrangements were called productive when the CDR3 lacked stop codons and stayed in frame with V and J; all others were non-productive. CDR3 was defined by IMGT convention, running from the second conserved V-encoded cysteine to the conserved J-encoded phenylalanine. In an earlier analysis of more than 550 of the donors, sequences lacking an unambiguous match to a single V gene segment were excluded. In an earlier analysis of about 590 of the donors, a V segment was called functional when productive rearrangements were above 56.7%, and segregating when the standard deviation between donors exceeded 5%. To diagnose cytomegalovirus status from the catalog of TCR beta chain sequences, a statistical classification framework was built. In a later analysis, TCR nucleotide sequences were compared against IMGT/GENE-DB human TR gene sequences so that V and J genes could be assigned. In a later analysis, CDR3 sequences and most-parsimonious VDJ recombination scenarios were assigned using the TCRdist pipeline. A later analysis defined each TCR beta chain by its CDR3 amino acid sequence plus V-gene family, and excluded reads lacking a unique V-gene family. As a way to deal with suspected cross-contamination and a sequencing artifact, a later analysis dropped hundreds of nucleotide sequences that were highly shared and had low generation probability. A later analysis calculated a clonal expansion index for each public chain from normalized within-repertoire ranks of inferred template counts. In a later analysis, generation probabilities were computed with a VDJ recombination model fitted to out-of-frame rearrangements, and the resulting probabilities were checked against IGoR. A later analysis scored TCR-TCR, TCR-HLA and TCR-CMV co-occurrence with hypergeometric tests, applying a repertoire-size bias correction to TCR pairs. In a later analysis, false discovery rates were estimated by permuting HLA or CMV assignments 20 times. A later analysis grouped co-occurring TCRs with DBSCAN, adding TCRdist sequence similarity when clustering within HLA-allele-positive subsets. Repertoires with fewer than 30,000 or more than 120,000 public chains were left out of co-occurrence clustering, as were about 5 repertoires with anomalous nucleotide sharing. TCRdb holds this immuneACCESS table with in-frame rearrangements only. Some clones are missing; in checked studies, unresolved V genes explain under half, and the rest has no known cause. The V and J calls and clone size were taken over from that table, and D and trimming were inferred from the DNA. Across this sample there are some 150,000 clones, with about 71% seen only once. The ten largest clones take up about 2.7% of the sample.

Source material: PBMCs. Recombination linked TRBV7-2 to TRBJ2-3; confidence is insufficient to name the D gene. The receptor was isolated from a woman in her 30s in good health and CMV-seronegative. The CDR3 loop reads CASSLNFGRSTDTQYF. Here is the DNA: TGTGCCAGCAGCTTAAATTTTGGCAGAAGTACAGATACGCAGTATTTT.